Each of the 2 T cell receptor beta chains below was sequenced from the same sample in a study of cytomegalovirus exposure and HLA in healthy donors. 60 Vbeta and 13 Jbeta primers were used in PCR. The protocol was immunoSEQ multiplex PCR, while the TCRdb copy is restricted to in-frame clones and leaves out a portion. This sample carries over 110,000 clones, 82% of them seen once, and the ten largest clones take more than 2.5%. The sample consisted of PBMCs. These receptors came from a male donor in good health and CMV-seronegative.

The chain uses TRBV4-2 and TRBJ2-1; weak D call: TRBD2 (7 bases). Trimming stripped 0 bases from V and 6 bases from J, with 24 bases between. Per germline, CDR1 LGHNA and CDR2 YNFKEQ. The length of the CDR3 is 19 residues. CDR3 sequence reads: CASSQDGRGRTSASNEQFF. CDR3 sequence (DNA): TGTGCCAGCAGCCAAGATGGAAGGGGGAGAACTAGCGCGAGCAATGAGCAGTTCTTC.

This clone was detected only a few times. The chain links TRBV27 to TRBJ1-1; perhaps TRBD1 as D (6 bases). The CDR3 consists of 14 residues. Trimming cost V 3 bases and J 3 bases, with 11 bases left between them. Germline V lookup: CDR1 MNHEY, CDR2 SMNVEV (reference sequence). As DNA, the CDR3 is TGTGCCAGCAGTTTTGGCACAGGGCACACTGAAGCTTTCTTT. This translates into CASSFGTGHTEAFF.